The entry that follows covers one T cell receptor (beta chain) sequence. Its antigen is currently unknown. The sample holds other DNA sequences that translate to the same CDR3. The germline V gene has CDR1 SGHNT and CDR2 YENEEA. Trimming removed 1 base from V and 1 base from J, with 4 bases in between. The CDR3 has 13 residues. This table comes from immunoSEQ multiplex PCR, and its TCRdb copy is limited to in-frame clones, with some not included. The repertoire holds about 140,000 clones, more than 75% seen once, with approximately 4% in the top ten. This entry comes from a study of T cell responses to AZD1222 COVID-19 vaccine. General study points: Scientists sampled the repertoires only once the peak T cell response had passed.

The receptor comes from an adult in good health. V and J are TRBV11-3 and TRBJ1-1; D gene unclear. Sequencing used peripheral blood, obtained on day 0 of AZD1222 vaccination. Here the CDR3 DNA reads TGTGCCAGCAGCTTAGGACAGAACACTGAAGCTTTCTTT. It encodes CASSLGQNTEAFF.